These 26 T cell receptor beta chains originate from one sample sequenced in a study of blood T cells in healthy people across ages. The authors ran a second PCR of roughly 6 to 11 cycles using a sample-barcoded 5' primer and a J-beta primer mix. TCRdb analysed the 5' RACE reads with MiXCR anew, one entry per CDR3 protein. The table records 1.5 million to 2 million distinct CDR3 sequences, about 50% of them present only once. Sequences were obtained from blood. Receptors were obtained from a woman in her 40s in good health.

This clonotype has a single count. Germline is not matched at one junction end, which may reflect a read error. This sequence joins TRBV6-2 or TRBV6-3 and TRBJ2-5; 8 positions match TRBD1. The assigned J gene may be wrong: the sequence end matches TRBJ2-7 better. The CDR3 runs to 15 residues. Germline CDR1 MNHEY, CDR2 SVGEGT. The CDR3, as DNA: TGTGCCAGCAGTGGGACGGACAGGGACTCCCACGAGCAGTACTTC. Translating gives CASSGTDRDSHEQYF.

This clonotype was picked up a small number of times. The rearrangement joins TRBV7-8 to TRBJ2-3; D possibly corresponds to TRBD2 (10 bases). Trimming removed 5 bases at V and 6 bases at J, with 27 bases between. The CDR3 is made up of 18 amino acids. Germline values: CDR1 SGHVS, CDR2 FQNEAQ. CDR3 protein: CASSPGQGTSGVWDTQYF. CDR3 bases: TGTGCCAGCAGCCCGGGACAGGGCACTAGCGGGGTTTGGGATACGCAGTATTTT.

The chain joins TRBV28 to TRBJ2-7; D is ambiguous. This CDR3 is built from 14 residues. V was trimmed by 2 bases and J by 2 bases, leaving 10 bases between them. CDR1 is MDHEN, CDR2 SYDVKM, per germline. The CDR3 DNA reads TGTGCCAGCAGTTTAAAAATACCTCCCTACGAGCAGTACTTC. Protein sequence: CASSLKIPPYEQYF.

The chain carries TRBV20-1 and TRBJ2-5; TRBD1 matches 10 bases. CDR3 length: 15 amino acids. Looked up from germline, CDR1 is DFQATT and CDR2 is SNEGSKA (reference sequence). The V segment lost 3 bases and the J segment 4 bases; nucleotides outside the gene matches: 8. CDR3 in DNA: TGCAGTGCTAGTGTGGGACAGGGGAAGGGAGAGACCCAGTACTTC. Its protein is CSASVGQGKGETQYF.

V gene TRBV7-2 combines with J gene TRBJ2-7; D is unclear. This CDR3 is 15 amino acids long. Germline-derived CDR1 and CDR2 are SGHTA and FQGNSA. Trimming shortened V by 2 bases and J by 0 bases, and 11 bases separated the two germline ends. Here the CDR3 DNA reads TGTGCCAGCAGCTTACACGGCGACCTCTCCTACGAGCAGTACTTC. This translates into CASSLHGDLSYEQYF.

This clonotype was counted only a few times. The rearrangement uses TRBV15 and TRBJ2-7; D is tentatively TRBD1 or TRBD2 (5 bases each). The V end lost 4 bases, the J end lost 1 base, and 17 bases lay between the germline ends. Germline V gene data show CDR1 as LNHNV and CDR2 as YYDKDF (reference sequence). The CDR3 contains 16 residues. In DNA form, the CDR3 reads TGTGCCACCAGCACCTCTCCCGGGACGCTGTCCTACGAGCAGTACTTC. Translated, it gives CATSTSPGTLSYEQYF.

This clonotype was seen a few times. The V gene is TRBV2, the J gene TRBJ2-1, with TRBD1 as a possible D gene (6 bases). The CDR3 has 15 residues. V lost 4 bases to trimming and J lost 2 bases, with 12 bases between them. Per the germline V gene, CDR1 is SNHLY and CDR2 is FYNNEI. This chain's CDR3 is CASSAQGLTYNEQFF. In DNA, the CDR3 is TGTGCCAGCAGTGCACAGGGCTTAACCTACAATGAGCAGTTCTTC.

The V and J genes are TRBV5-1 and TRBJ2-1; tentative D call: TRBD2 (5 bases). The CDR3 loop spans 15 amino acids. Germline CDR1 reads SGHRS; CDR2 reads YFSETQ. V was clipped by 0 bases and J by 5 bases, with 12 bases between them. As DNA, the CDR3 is TGCGCCAGCAGCTTGGAGCTCCTGAGGGACAATGAGCAGTTCTTC. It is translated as CASSLELLRDNEQFF.

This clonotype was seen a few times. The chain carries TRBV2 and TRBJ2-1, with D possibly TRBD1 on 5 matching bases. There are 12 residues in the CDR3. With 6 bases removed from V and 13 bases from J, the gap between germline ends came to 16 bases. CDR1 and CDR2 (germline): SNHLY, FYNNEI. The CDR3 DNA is TGTGCCAGCAGCGACACGAAATGGGGCCAGTTCTTC. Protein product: CASSDTKWGQFF. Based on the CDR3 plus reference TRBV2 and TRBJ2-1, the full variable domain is EPEVTQTPSHQVTQMGQEVILRCVPISNHLYFYWYRQILGQKVEFLVSFYNNEISEKSEIFDDQFSVERPDGSNFTLKIRSTKLEDSAMYFCASSDTKWGQFFGPGTRLTVL.

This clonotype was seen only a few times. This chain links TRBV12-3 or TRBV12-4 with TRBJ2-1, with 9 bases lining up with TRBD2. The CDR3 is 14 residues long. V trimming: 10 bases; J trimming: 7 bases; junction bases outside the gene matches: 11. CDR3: CATSTRGGSNEQFF. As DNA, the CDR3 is TGTGCCACCTCCACGCGGGGGGGATCAAATGAGCAGTTCTTC.

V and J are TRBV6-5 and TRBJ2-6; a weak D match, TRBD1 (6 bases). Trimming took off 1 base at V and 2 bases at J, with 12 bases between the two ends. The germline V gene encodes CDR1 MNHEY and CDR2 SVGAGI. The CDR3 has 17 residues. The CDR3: CASSYFLGGAGANVLTF. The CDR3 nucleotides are TGTGCCAGCAGTTACTTTTTAGGGGGAGCTGGGGCCAACGTCCTGACTTTC.

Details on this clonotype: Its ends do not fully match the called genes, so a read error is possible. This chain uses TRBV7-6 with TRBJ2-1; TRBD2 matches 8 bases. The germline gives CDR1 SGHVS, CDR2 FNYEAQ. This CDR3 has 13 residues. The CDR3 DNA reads TGTGCCAGCAGCGTAGCCCCACGGGGGGGGCAGTTCTTC. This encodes CASSVAPRGGQFF.

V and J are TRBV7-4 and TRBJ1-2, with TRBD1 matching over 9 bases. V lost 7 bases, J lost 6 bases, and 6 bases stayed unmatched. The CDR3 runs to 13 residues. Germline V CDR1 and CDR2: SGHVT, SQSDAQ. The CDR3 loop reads CASTVTGGDGYTF. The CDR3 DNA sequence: TGTGCCAGCACCGTGACAGGGGGGGATGGCTACACCTTC.

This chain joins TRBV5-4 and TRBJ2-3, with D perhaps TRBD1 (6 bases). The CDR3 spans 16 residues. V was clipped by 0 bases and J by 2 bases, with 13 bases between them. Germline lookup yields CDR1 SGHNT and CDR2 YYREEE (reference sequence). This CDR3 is CASSLGTDSNTDTQYF. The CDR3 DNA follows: TGTGCCAGCAGCTTGGGTACGGACAGTAACACAGATACGCAGTATTTT.

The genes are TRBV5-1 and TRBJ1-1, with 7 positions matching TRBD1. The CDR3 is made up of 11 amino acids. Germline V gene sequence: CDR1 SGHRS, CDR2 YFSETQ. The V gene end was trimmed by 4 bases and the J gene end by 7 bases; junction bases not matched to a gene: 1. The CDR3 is CASSGDSEAFF. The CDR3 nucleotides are TGCGCCAGCAGCGGGGACAGTGAAGCTTTCTTT.

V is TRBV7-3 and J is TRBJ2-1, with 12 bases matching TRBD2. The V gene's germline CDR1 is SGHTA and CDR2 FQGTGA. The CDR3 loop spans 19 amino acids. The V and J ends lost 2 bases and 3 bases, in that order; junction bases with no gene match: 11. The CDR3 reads CASSLGPLAGGSYYNEQFF. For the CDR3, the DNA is TGTGCCAGCAGCTTAGGCCCCCTAGCGGGGGGGAGTTACTACAATGAGCAGTTCTTC.

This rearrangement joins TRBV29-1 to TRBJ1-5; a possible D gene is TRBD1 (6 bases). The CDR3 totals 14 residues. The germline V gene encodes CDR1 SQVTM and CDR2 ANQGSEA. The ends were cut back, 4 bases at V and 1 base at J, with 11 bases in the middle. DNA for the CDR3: TGCAGCGTTGTAGTTGGGGGCAGCAATCAGCCCCAGCATTTT. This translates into CSVVVGGSNQPQHF.

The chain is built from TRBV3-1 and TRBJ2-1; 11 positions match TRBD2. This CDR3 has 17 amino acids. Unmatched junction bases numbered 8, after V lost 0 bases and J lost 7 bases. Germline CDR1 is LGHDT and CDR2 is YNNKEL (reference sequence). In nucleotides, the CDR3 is TGTGCCAGCAGCCAAGATCGCGGACTAGCGGGCTTAAATGAGCAGTTCTTC. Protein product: CASSQDRGLAGLNEQFF.

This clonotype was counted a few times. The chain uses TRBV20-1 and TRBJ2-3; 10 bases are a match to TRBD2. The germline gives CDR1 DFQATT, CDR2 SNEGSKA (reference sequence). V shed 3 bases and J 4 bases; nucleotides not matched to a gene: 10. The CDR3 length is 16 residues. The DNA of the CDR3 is TGCAGTGCTAGTCTCAGCGGGGGGGATCGGGCAGATACGCAGTATTTT. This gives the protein CSASLSGGDRADTQYF.

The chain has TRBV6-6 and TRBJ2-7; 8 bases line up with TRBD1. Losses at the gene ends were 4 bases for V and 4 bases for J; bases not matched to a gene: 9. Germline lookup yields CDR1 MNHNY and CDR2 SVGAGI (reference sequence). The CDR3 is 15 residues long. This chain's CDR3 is CASSWPGQEKYEQYF. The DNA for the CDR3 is TGTGCCAGCAGTTGGCCGGGACAGGAGAAATACGAGCAGTACTTC.

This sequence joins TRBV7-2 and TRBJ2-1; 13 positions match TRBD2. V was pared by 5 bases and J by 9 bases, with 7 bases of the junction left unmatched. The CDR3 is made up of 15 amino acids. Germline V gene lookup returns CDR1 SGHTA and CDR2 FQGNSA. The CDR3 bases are TGTGCCAGCAGCGTCACTAGCGGGGGGGCTTTTGAGCAGTTCTTC. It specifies CASSVTSGGAFEQFF. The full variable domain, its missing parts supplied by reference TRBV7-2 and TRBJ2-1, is GAGVSQSPSNKVTEKGKDVELRCDPISGHTALYWYRQSLGQGLEFLIYFQGNSAPDKSGLPSDRFSAERTGGSVSTLTIQRTQQEDSAVYLCASSVTSGGAFEQFFGPGTRLTVL.

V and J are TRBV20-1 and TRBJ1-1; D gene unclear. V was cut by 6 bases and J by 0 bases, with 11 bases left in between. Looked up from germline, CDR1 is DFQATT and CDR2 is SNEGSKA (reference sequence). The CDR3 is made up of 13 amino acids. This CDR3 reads CSAPGSLNTEAFF. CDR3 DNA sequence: TGCAGTGCGCCTGGCAGCCTGAACACTGAAGCTTTCTTT.

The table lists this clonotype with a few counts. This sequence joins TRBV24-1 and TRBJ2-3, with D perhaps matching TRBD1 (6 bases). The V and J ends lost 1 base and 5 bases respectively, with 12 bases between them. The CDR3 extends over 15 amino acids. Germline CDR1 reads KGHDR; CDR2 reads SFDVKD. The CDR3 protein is CATSDLTGSGDTQYF. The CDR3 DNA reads TGTGCCACCAGTGATTTAACAGGGTCCGGAGATACGCAGTATTTT.

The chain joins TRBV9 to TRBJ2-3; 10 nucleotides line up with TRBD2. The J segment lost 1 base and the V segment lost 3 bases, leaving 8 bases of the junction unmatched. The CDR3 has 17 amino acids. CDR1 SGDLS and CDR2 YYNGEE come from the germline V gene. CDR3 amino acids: CASSEPGLAYGTDTQYF. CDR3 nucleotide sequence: TGTGCCAGCAGCGAACCGGGACTAGCGTATGGCACAGATACGCAGTATTTT.

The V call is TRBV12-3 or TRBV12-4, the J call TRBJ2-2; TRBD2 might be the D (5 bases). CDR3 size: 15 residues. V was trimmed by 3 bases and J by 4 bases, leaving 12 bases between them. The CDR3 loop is CASSLVLRGTGELFF. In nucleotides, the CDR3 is TGTGCCAGCAGTTTGGTATTACGGGGCACCGGGGAGCTGTTTTTT.

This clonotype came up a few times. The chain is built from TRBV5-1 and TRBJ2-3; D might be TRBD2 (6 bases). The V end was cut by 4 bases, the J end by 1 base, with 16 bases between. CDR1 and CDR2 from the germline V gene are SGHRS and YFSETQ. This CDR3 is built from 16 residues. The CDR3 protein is CASSTGVPGGTDTQYF. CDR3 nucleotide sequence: TGCGCCAGCAGCACTGGTGTTCCGGGGGGCACAGATACGCAGTATTTT.